This TCR beta chain was sequenced for a study of blood T cells in healthy people across ages (dated by TCRdb to between 2015 and 2017). In terms of the full investigation: Template switching captured roughly one uniquely barcoded TCR beta cDNA molecule per two T cells in model experiments. Donors of different ages were randomly distributed across sequencing lanes to avoid experimental bias. Two additional independent replicas of 1 million unique cDNA reads from the same blood draw were analyzed for two donors (one aged 18 to 30 and one aged 80 or older). The study measured age-related changes in TCR beta repertoire diversity using deep sequencing normalized with unique cDNA molecular identifiers. Four age groups were formed from the donors: young (average about 17 years), middle-aged (around 37), aged (62) and long-lived (more than 75). Study-wide conclusions, independent of this receptor: Because the CMV infection status of the donors was unknown, age-related changes in expanded clonotypes may potentially have been confounded. Bulk unsorted PBMC profiling prevented conclusive comparison of naive and antigen-experienced compartments. Compared with the aged group, the long-lived group had more naive CD4+ T cells, fewer expanded clones and increased TCR diversity, suggesting age selection. Observed TCR beta diversity per million T cells fell roughly linearly with age, and a significant reduction was already apparent by age around 40. The percentage of naive T cells measured by flow cytometry correlated strongly with observed TCR beta diversity. Total diversity estimates from one million sequenced T cells were considered lower bounds and underestimates.

Points on this clonotype: What antigen it recognizes has not been identified. The record has no base qualities; no much larger clone is one base away.

V lost 2 bases and J lost 4 bases, and the count of bases not matched to a germline gene is 4. Taken from cysteine to phenylalanine, the CDR3 has 14 residues. Only the CDR3 part of the read is kept: 42 bases, read in frame from the first base. Per the germline V gene, SGHTA is the CDR1 and FQGNSA is the CDR2. Systemically healthy Caucasian individuals from Russia, over 30 in total and aged roughly 6 to 95 years, were included as donors. Roughly 9.5 milliliters of peripheral blood were drawn from each donor into EDTA-treated Vacutainer tubes. Ficoll-Paque density-gradient centrifugation was used to isolate PBMCs, with at least 6.5 million per sample. Total RNA was extracted from PBMCs with Trizol reagent, with at least 6 micrograms obtained per sample. Naive CD45RAhigh/CD27high T cell percentages were measured by flow cytometry on a PBMC aliquot from every donor. Preparation of the library involved 5' RACE. TCRdb lists the instrument as Illumina HiSeq 2500. The second PCR ran for roughly 7 to 11 cycles and used a J-beta primer mix along with a sample-barcoded 5' primer. A unique molecular identifier was introduced onto each TCR beta cDNA molecule by a template-switch 5' adaptor carrying 12 random nucleotides. Each sample yielded at least 2.5 million CDR3-containing paired-end reads. First-strand cDNA synthesis was performed from all RNA using the Mint cDNA synthesis kit, with priming by a TRBC-specific oligonucleotide. After uracil-DNA glycosylase treatment, a first 18-cycle PCR used universal primers M1SS and BC2_uni_R on all cDNA. In the authors' own workflow: For normalization, 1 million high-quality reads were randomly selected from each sample, with every read carrying a distinct molecular identifier. Instead of being binned into consensus sequences, reads that shared molecular identifiers were thrown out. MiTCR, set to a Q25 quality threshold and the strictest error-elimination algorithm, was used for CDR3 identification, clonotype clustering and error correction. Lower-bound total TCR beta diversity was estimated with a nonparametric unseen species model using Euler transformation. Using fastp trimming at Q25 and MiXCR clonotype assembly, TCRdb reanalyzed the public sequencing data and kept in-frame beta chains. Here each entry gathers all rows of one CDR3 protein and keeps the most common genes and DNA. The V and J calls and clone size are TCRdb's, not the authors'. A total of about 580,000 distinct CDR3 sequences appear in this sample, roughly 43% of them only once. Around 23% of the sample is taken by the ten largest.

The rearrangement combines TRBV7-2 with TRBJ2-5, with 7 bases in between that match TRBD1. The TCR originated in an elderly man in good health. The sequencing input was blood. The nucleotide sequence reads as follows: TGTGCCAGCAGCTTAAGGGGACAGATAGAGACCCAGTACTTC. It encodes CASSLRGQIETQYF.